This T cell receptor (beta chain) appears in the sequencing data of a study of blood T cell repertoires in COVID-19. V lost 2 bases and J 2 bases, leaving 9 bases between the germline ends. The CDR3 is made up of 13 amino acids. The germline CDR1 and CDR2 sequences are GTSNPN and SVGIG (reference sequence). Clones were sequenced by immunoSEQ multiplex PCR, and TCRdb holds only the in-frame ones, with some missing. The sample lists 200,000 to 250,000 clones, 75% to 85% occurring once. Followed longitudinally, the Seattle patients had been enrolled during active infection. A remark on this clone: This same CDR3 is encoded by further DNA sequences in the sample.

Sequencing input: peripheral blood. This receptor was taken from a woman of 80 years or more with COVID-19, enrolled during active disease. V usage is TRBV30 and J usage is TRBJ1-1; D remains ambiguous. CDR3 region: CAWSRQSNTEAFF. CDR3 nucleotide sequence: TGTGCCTGGAGTAGACAAAGCAACACTGAAGCTTTCTTT.